This T cell receptor (beta chain) was sequenced for a study of cytomegalovirus exposure and HLA in healthy donors. At the level of the study: An analysis done earlier identified fewer than 140 million unique TCR beta sequences from 150 million to 200 million T cells. Findings and caveats of the study: An analysis was carried out later, and it reportedly showed fewer N-insertions in an Asian-associated ancestry cluster than the 666-donor mean. Reportedly, HLA-A and HLA-B alleles of most subjects were accurately predicted from TCR beta. One cluster of highly shared sequence variants probably arose as a sequencing artifact.

Regarding this clone: Its antigen is unknown.

The trim removed 4 bases at V and 3 bases at J, leaving 6 bases unmatched. The germline gives CDR1 SGHTA, CDR2 FQGNSA. CDR3 size: 15 residues. 13 Jbeta primers and 60 Vbeta primers were used for the PCR. The protocol was immunoSEQ multiplex PCR, while the TCRdb copy is restricted to in-frame clones and leaves out a portion. The table records under 95,000 clones, around three quarters of them present only once. The sample taken for sequencing was PBMCs. This chain links TRBV7-2 with TRBJ1-5, with 7 positions matching TRBD1. This receptor was taken from a male donor in good health and CMV-seronegative. DNA of the CDR3: TGTGCCAGCAGCTCGCTAGGACAGGTCAATCAGCCCCAGCATTTT. Protein product: CASSSLGQVNQPQHF.